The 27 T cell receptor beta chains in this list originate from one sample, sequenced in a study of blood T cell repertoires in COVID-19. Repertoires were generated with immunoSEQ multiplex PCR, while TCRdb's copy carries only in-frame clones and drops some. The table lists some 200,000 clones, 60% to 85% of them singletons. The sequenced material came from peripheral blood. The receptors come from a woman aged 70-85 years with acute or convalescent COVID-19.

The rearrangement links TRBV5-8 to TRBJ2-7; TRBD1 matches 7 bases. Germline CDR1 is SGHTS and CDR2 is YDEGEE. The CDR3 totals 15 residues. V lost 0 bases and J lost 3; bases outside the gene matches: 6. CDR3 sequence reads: CASSLAQGLVYEQYF. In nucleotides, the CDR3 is TGTGCCAGCAGCTTGGCACAGGGGCTTGTCTACGAGCAGTACTTC.

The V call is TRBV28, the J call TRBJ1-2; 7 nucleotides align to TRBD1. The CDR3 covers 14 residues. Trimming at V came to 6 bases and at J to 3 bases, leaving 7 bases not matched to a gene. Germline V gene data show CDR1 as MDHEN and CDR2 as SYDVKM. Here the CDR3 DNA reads TGTGCCAGCAGCGTAGGGGGCGCCGACTATGGCTACACCTTC. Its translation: CASSVGGADYGYTF.

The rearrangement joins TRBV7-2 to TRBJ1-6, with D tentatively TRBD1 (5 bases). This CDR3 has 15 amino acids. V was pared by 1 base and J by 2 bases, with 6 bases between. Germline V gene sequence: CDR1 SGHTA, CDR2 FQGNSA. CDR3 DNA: TGTGCCAGCAGCTTAGGGGGCGCCTATAATTCACCCCTCCACTTT. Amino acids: CASSLGGAYNSPLHF.

The CDR3 sequence: CASSPGQDYYEQYF. In DNA form, the CDR3 reads TGTGCCAGTAGCCCAGGACAGGACTACTACGAGCAGTACTTC. The chain couples TRBV19 to TRBJ2-7; D may be TRBD1 (7 bases). The CDR3 length is 14 residues. Deletions cut 6 bases from V and 3 bases from J, with 15 bases between. Per germline, CDR1 LNHDA and CDR2 SQIVND (reference sequence). Based on the CDR3 plus reference TRBV19 and TRBJ2-7, the full variable domain is DGGITQSPKYLFRKEGQNVTLSCEQNLNHDAMYWYRQDPGQGLRLIYYSQIVNDFQKGDIAEGYSVSREKKESFPLTVTSAQKNPTAFYLCASSPGQDYYEQYFGPGTRLTVT.

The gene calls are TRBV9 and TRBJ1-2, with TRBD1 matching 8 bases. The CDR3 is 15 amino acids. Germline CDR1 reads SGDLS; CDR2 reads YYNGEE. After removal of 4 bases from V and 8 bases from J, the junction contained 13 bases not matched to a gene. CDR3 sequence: CASSPTQGARDGYTF. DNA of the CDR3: TGTGCCAGCAGCCCTACGCAGGGGGCGCGAGACGGCTACACCTTC.

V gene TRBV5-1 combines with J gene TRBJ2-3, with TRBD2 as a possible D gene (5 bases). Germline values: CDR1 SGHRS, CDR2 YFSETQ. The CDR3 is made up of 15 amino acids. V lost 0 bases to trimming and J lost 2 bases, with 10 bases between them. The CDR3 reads CASSLAGLTTDTQYF. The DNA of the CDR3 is TGCGCCAGCAGCTTGGCGGGGTTAACCACAGATACGCAGTATTTT.

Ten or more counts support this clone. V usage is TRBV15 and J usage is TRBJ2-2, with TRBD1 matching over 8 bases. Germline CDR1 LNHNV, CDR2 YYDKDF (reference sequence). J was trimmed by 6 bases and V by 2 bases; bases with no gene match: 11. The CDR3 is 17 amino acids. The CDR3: CATSRSYARTGPGELFF. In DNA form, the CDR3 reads TGTGCCACCAGCAGATCCTACGCAAGGACAGGGCCCGGGGAGCTGTTTTTT.

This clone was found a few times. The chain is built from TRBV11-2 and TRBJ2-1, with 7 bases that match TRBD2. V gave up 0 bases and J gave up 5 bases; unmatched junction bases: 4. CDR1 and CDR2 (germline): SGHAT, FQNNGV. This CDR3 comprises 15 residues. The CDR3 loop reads CASSLDFGGDNEQFF. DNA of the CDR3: TGTGCCAGCAGCTTAGATTTTGGGGGGGACAATGAGCAGTTCTTC.

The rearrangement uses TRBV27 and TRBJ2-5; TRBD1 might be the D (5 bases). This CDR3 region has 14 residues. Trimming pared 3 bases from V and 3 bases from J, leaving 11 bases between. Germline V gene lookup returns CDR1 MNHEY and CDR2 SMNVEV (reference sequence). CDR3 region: CASSLVRGKETQYF. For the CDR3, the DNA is TGTGCCAGCAGTTTGGTTAGGGGAAAAGAGACCCAGTACTTC.

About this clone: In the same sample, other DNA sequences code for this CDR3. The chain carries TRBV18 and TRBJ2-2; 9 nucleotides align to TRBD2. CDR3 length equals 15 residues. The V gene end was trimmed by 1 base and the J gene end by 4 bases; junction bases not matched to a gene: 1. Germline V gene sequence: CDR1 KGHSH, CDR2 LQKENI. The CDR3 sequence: CASSPLAGVTGELFF. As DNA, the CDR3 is TGTGCCAGCTCACCACTAGCGGGGGTCACCGGGGAGCTGTTTTTT.

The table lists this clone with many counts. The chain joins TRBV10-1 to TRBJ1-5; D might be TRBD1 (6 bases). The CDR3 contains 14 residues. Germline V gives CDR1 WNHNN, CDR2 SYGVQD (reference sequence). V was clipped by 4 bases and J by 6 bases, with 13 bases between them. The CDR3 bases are TGCGCCAGCAGTGCAAGTGGACAGAGTCAGCCCCAGCATTTT. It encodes CASSASGQSQPQHF.

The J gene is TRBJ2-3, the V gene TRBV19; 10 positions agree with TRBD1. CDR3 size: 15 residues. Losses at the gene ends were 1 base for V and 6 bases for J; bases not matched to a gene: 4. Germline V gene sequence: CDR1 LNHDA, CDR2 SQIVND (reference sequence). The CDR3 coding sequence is TGTGCCAGTAGTATAGGACAGGGGGCATCGGATACGCAGTATTTT. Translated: CASSIGQGASDTQYF.

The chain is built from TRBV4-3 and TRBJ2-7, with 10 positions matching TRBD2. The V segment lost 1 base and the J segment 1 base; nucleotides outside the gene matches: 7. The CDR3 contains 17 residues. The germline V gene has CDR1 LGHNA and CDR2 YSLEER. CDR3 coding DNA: TGCGCCAGCAGCCAAGGGTTAGCGGGGGGTCCATCCTACGAGCAGTACTTC. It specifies CASSQGLAGGPSYEQYF.

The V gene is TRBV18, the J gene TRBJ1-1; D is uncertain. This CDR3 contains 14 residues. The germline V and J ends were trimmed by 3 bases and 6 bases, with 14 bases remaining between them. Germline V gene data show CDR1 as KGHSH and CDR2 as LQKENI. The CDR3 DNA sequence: TGTGCCAGCTCACCTCCTGTTTCCGGGGCTGAAGCTTTCTTT. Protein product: CASSPPVSGAEAFF.

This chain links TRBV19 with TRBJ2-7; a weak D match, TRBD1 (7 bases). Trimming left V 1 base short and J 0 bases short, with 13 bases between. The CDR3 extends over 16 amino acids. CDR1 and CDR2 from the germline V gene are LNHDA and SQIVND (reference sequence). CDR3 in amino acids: CASSIADREVSYEQYF. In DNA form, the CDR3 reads TGTGCCAGTAGTATAGCCGACAGGGAGGTCTCCTACGAGCAGTACTTC. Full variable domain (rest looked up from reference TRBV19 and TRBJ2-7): DGGITQSPKYLFRKEGQNVTLSCEQNLNHDAMYWYRQDPGQGLRLIYYSQIVNDFQKGDIAEGYSVSREKKESFPLTVTSAQKNPTAFYLCASSIADREVSYEQYFGPGTRLTVT.

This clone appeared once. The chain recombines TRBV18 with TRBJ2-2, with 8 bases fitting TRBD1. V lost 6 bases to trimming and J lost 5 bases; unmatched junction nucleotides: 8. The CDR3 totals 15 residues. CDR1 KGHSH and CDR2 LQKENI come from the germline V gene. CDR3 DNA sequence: TGTGCCAGCTCGCTTGGACAGGGTGAGACCGGGGAGCTGTTTTTT. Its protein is CASSLGQGETGELFF.

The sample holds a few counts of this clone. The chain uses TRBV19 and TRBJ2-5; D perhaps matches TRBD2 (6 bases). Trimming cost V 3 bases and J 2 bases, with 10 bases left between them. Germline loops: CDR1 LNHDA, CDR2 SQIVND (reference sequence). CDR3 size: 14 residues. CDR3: CASSILGTQETQYF. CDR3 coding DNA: TGTGCCAGTAGTATCTTAGGGACTCAAGAGACCCAGTACTTC.

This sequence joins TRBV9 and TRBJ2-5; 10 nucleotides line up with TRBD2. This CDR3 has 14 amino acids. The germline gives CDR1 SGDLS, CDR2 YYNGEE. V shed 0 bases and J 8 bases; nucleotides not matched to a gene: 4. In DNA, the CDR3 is TGTGCCAGCAGCGTAGAACTAGCGGGGTTAACCCAGTACTTC. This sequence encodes CASSVELAGLTQYF.

The CDR3 DNA reads as TGTGCCAGTAGTATGATGGCAGGGAAAACCCTCACGGAGCAGTACTTC. This translates into CASSMMAGKTLTEQYF. The genes are TRBV19 and TRBJ2-7; possible D gene TRBD1, 5 bases. This CDR3 is 16 amino acids long. Germline V gene sequence: CDR1 LNHDA, CDR2 SQIVND (reference sequence). The ends were cut back, 3 bases at V and 7 bases at J, with 22 bases in the middle.

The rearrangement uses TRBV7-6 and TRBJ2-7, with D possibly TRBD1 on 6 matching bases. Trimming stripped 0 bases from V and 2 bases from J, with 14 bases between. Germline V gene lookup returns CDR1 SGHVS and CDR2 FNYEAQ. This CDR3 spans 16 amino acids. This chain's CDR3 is CASSLAGRGGTYEQYF. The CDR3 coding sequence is TGTGCCAGCAGCTTAGCAGGGCGTGGGGGCACCTACGAGCAGTACTTC.

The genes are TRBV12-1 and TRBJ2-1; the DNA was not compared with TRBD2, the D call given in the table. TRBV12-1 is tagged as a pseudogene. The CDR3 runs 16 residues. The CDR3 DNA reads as TGTGCCAGCAGCTGGCTGGGAGCGGGGGGGTCAAATGAGCAGTTCTTC. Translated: CASSWLGAGGSNEQFF.

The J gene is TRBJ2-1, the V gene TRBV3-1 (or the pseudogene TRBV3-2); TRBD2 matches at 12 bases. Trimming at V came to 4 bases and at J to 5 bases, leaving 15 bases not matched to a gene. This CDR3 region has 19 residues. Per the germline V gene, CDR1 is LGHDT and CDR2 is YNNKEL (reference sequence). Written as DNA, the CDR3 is TGTGCCAGCAGCCGTATTACGTCCCTAGCGGGGGGGCCACACAATGAGCAGTTCTTC. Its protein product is CASSRITSLAGGPHNEQFF.

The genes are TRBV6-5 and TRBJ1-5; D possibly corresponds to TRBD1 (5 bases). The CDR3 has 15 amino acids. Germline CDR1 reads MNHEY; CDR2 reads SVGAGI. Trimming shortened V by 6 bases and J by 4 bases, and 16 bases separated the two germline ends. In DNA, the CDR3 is TGTGCCAGCAGCGCCCAGGGTTTGGTTAATCAGCCCCAGCATTTT. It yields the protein CASSAQGLVNQPQHF.

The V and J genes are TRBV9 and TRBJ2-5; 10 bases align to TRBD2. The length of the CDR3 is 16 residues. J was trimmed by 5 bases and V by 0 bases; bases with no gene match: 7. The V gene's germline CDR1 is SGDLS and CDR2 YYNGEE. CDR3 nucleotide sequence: TGTGCCAGCAGCGTAGACACAGCGGGGGGGTTCGAGACCCAGTACTTC. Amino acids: CASSVDTAGGFETQYF.

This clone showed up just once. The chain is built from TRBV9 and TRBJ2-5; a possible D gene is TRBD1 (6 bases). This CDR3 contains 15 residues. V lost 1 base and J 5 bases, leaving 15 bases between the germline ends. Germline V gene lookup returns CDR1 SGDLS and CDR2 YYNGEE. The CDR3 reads CASSVSGAGRETQYF. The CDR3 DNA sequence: TGTGCCAGCAGCGTATCAGGGGCCGGTAGGGAGACCCAGTACTTC.

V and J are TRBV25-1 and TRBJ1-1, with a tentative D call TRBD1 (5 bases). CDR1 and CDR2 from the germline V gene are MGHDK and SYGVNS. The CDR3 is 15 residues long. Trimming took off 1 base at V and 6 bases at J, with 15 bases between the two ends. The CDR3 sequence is CASSEFTGPRAEAFF. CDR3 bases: TGTGCCAGCAGTGAATTTACAGGACCTAGGGCTGAAGCTTTCTTT.

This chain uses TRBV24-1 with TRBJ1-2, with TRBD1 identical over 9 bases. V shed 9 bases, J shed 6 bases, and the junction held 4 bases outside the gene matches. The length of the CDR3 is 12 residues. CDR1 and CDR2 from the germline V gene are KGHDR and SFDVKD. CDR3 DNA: TGTGCCACCTCCCGGACAGGGGATGGCTACACCTTC. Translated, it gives CATSRTGDGYTF.